A single sample is the source of the 20 T cell receptor beta chains below, sequenced in a study of PD-1 blockade in classical Hodgkin lymphoma. With no exception, relapse followed autologous stem cell transplantation in all patients, and brentuximab vedotin exposure varied. The table came from immunoSEQ multiplex PCR; TCRdb's copy has only in-frame clones and leaves some out. The sample records some 38,000 clones, over 60% being singletons. Specimen: peripheral blood mononuclear cells (PBMCs), collected at baseline. These receptors were obtained from a human donor with classical Hodgkin lymphoma.

In this sample, this clone turned up once. The chain couples TRBV6-6 to TRBJ1-5; D unclear. Germline values: CDR1 MNHNY, CDR2 SVGAGI (reference sequence). V gave up 6 bases and J gave up 5 bases, with 11 bases separating them. The CDR3 loop spans 13 amino acids. The DNA for the CDR3 is TGTGCCAGCAGCGCCTTTATCTATCAGCCCCAGCATTTT. Translated: CASSAFIYQPQHF.

The CDR3 sequence: CASSPGTGGKYEQYF. DNA for the CDR3: TGTGCCAGCAGTCCCGGGACAGGGGGGAAATACGAGCAGTACTTC. The V gene is TRBV6-1, the J gene TRBJ2-7; 11 nucleotides agree with TRBD1. V lost 5 bases, J lost 4 bases, and 7 bases stayed unmatched. There are 15 residues in the CDR3. Per the germline V gene, CDR1 is MNHNS and CDR2 is SASEGT.

Only a few counts were recorded for this clone. The chain carries TRBV15 and TRBJ2-7, with 9 bases identical to TRBD1. This CDR3 is 16 amino acids long. CDR1 is LNHNV and CDR2 is YYDKDF in the germline V gene (reference sequence). The V and J ends lost 3 bases and 4 bases, in that order; junction bases with no gene match: 10. CDR3 in DNA: TGTGCCACCAGCAGTACCCTTACGGGACAGGGTTACGAGCAGTACTTC. This gives the protein CATSSTLTGQGYEQYF.

The chain employs TRBV19 and TRBJ2-3; D is unclear. Looked up from germline, CDR1 is LNHDA and CDR2 is SQIVND (reference sequence). The ends were cut back, 4 bases at V and 6 bases at J, with 8 bases in the middle. This CDR3 contains 12 residues. This chain's CDR3 is CASSTGLDTQYF. For the CDR3, the DNA is TGTGCCAGTAGTACCGGCCTCGATACGCAGTATTTT. Based on the CDR3 plus reference TRBV19 and TRBJ2-3, the full variable domain is DGGITQSPKYLFRKEGQNVTLSCEQNLNHDAMYWYRQDPGQGLRLIYYSQIVNDFQKGDIAEGYSVSREKKESFPLTVTSAQKNPTAFYLCASSTGLDTQYFGPGTRLTVL.

The chain carries TRBV7-9 and TRBJ2-7; TRBD1 might be the D (5 bases). Germline-derived CDR1 and CDR2 are SEHNR and FQNEAQ (reference sequence). This CDR3 has 15 amino acids. Trimming stripped 2 bases from V and 3 bases from J, with 14 bases between. CDR3 sequence: CASSLFRPGNYEQYF. DNA of the CDR3: TGTGCCAGCAGCTTATTTCGTCCAGGGAACTACGAGCAGTACTTC.

This chain links TRBV6-5 with TRBJ2-4, with D hard to call. The ends were cut back, 0 bases at V and 0 bases at J, with 6 bases in the middle. CDR1 and CDR2 (germline): MNHEY, SVGAGI. The CDR3 runs to 15 residues. The CDR3 DNA follows: TGTGCCAGCAGTTACTCAGGGATAGCCAAAAACATTCAGTACTTC. Protein sequence: CASSYSGIAKNIQYF.

The V call is TRBV6-5, the J call TRBJ1-1; D is unclear. CDR3 length equals 14 residues. Trimming shortened V by 0 bases and J by 5 bases, and 10 bases separated the two germline ends. The germline gives CDR1 MNHEY, CDR2 SVGAGI. The CDR3 DNA follows: TGTGCCAGCAGTTACTCGACGGTGCTGACTGAAGCTTTCTTT. Amino acids: CASSYSTVLTEAFF.

V gene TRBV6-5 combines with J gene TRBJ2-1; TRBD2 matches 8 bases. The CDR3 is 15 amino acids. V lost 6 bases, J lost 4 bases, and 8 bases stayed unmatched. Germline CDR1 reads MNHEY; CDR2 reads SVGAGI. DNA of the CDR3: TGTGCCAGCAGGCAAGGCGGGAGGAAATACAATGAGCAGTTCTTC. This codes for CASRQGGRKYNEQFF.

The V call is TRBV5-1, the J call TRBJ1-4, with unresolved D. The germline V gene encodes CDR1 SGHRS and CDR2 YFSETQ. V lost 0 bases and J lost 3, with 6 bases in between. This CDR3 comprises 14 residues. CDR3 sequence reads: CASSLEGANEKLFF. The CDR3 coding sequence is TGCGCCAGCAGCTTGGAGGGAGCTAATGAAAAACTGTTTTTT. Together with reference TRBV5-1 and TRBJ1-4, the CDR3 gives the full variable domain: KAGVTQTPRYLIKTRGQQVTLSCSPISGHRSVSWYQQTPGQGLQFLFEYFSETQRNKGNFPGRFSGRQFSNSRSEMNVSTLELGDSALYLCASSLEGANEKLFFGSGTQLSVL.

The table lists this clone with a few counts. V and J are TRBV4-2 and TRBJ1-4; D might be TRBD1 (5 bases). This CDR3 has 17 residues. V shed 6 bases and J shed 0 bases, with 17 bases lying between them. Germline V CDR1 and CDR2: LGHNA, YNFKEQ. Written as DNA, the CDR3 is TGTGCCAGCAGACCCGGGGAGGGGCGTGCAACTAATGAAAAACTGTTTTTT. Translation: CASRPGEGRATNEKLFF.

This chain joins TRBV15 and TRBJ2-7, with TRBD1 matching 7 bases. After removal of 4 bases from V and 5 bases from J, the junction contained 2 bases not matched to a gene. CDR3 length: 12 residues. The germline V gene has CDR1 LNHNV and CDR2 YYDKDF (reference sequence). CDR3 bases: TGTGCCACCAGCAAGACAGGGAACGAGCAGTACTTC. Protein sequence: CATSKTGNEQYF.

This chain connects TRBV5-1 to TRBJ2-7; D may be TRBD2 (5 bases). Germline CDR1 SGHRS, CDR2 YFSETQ. The V end lost 4 bases, the J end lost 0 bases, and 8 bases lay between the germline ends. The CDR3 loop spans 13 amino acids. The chain's CDR3 is CASSRTSSYEQYF. CDR3 bases: TGCGCCAGCAGCCGAACTAGCTCCTACGAGCAGTACTTC. Drawing the rest from reference TRBV5-1 and TRBJ2-7, the complete variable domain is KAGVTQTPRYLIKTRGQQVTLSCSPISGHRSVSWYQQTPGQGLQFLFEYFSETQRNKGNFPGRFSGRQFSNSRSEMNVSTLELGDSALYLCASSRTSSYEQYFGPGTRLTVT.

This clone was recorded a few times. The V and J genes are TRBV29-1 and TRBJ2-7; D gene unclear. The germline V and J ends were trimmed by 6 bases and 6 bases, with 18 bases remaining between them. Germline CDR1 and CDR2: SQVTM and ANQGSEA. This CDR3 is 13 amino acids long. Written as DNA, the CDR3 is TGCAGCGTCTTCGACCACCTACTGGGCGAGCAGTACTTC. Protein product: CSVFDHLLGEQYF.

The chain combines TRBV11-3 with TRBJ2-6; D is undetermined. Germline V gene sequence: CDR1 SGHNT, CDR2 YENEEA. Trimming removed 3 bases from V and 0 bases from J, with 12 bases in between. The CDR3 has 17 amino acids. CDR3 sequence: CASSLDSLRSGANVLTF. The DNA for the CDR3 is TGTGCCAGCAGCTTGGATTCCCTTCGCTCTGGGGCCAACGTCCTGACTTTC.

This clone is classed as medium-sized. The chain employs TRBV18 and TRBJ1-2; 8 bases match TRBD1. CDR1 is KGHSH and CDR2 is LQKENI in the germline V gene. V shed 6 bases, J shed 3 bases, and the junction held 3 bases outside the gene matches. The CDR3 sequence is 13 residues long. CDR3 coding DNA: TGTGCCAGCTCCGAGGGACAGGACTATGGCTACACCTTC. Translated: CASSEGQDYGYTF.

The chain recombines TRBV27 with TRBJ1-5; D remains ambiguous. V gave up 8 bases and J gave up 4 bases, with 9 bases separating them. This CDR3 has 12 residues. Looked up from germline, CDR1 is MNHEY and CDR2 is SMNVEV (reference sequence). CDR3 DNA: TGTGCCAGCGGGTTCATAAATCAGCCCCAGCATTTT. Translated, it gives CASGFINQPQHF.

V and J are TRBV7-2 and TRBJ2-5, with TRBD1 identical over 7 bases. Germline CDR1 and CDR2: SGHTA and FQGNSA. The CDR3 consists of 15 residues. Germline trimming cut 5 bases from V and 0 bases from J; bases unmatched to any gene: 6. The CDR3 region is CASSDAGGYQETQYF. For the CDR3, the DNA is TGTGCCAGCAGCGACGCAGGGGGTTACCAAGAGACCCAGTACTTC.

On this clone itself: Different DNA sequences within this sample yield the same CDR3. V gene TRBV7-6 combines with J gene TRBJ2-7, with D possibly matching TRBD1 (5 bases). Looked up from germline, CDR1 is SGHVS and CDR2 is FNYEAQ. Between the trimmed V and J ends, which lost 4 bases and 2 bases, there was a span of 9 bases. The CDR3 covers 13 residues. Here the CDR3 DNA reads TGTGCCAGCAGCTCCTACAGGACCTACGAGCAGTACTTC. The encoded protein is CASSSYRTYEQYF.

The genes are TRBV10-2 and TRBJ2-3, with D unclear. CDR1 WSHSY and CDR2 SAAADI come from the germline V gene. CDR3 length equals 16 residues. Trimming stripped 5 bases from V and 2 bases from J, with 17 bases between. The DNA for the CDR3 is TGCGCCAGCAGTTTTCCCCGATCAGGAGTCACAGATACGCAGTATTTT. It is translated as CASSFPRSGVTDTQYF.

A remark on this clone: The junction shows a germline mismatch at one end, possibly a read error. The genes are TRBV9 and TRBJ2-5; the match to TRBD2 covers 7 bases. CDR3 length equals 14 residues. Germline-derived CDR1 and CDR2 are SGDLS and YYNGEE. The CDR3 loop reads CASPWGGDQETQYF. The CDR3, as DNA: TGTGCCAGCCCCTGGGGGGGAGACCAGGAGACCCAGTACTTC.